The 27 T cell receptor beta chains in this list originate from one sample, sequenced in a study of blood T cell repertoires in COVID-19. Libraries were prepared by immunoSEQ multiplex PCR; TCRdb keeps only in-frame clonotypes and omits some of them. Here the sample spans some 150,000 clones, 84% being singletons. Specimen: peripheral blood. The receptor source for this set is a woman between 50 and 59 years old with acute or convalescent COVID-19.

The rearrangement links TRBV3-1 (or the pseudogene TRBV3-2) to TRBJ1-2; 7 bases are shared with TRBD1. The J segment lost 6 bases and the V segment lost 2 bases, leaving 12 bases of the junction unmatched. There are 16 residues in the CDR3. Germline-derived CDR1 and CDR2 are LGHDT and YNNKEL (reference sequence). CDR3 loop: CASSQRSPTGPDGYTF. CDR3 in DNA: TGTGCCAGCAGCCAAAGATCACCGACAGGGCCCGATGGCTACACCTTC.

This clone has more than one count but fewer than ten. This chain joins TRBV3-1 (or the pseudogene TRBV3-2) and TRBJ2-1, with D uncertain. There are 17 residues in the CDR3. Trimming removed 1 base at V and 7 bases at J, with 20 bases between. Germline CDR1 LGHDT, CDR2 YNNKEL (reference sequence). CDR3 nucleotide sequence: TGTGCCAGCAGCCAAGTGTGGGCGAGTCCCACCCAGAATGAGCAGTTCTTC. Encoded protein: CASSQVWASPTQNEQFF.

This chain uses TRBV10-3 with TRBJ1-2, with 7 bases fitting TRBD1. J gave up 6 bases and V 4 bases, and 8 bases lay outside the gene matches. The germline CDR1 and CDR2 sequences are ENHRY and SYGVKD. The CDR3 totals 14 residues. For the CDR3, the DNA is TGTGCCATCAGTGGGACAGGATTTAGGAATGGCTACACCTTC. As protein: CAISGTGFRNGYTF.

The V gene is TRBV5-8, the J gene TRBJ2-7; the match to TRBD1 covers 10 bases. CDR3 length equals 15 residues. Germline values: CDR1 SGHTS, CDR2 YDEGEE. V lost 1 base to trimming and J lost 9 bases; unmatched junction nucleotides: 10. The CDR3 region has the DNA TGTGCCAGCAGCTTGCCAGGGACAGGGGAGAGCGGGCAGTACTTC. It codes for CASSLPGTGESGQYF.

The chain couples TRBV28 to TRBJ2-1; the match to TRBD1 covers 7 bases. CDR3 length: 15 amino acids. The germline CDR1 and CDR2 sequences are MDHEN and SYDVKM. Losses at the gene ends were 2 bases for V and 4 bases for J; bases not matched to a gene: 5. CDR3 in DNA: TGTGCCAGCAGTTTAACAGGGGCCGGGTACAATGAGCAGTTCTTC. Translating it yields CASSLTGAGYNEQFF.

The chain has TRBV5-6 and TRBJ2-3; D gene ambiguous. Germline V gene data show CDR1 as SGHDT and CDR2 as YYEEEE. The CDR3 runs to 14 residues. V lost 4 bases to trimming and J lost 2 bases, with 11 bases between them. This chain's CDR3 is CASSLDVHTDTQYF. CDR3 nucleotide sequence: TGTGCCAGCAGCCTAGACGTGCACACAGATACGCAGTATTTT.

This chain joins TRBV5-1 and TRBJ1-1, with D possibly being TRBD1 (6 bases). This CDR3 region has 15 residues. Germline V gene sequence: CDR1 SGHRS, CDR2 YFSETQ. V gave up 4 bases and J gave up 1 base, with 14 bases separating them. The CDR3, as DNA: TGCGCCAGCAGCCCGGCAGGGGTCCCGAACACTGAAGCTTTCTTT. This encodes CASSPAGVPNTEAFF.

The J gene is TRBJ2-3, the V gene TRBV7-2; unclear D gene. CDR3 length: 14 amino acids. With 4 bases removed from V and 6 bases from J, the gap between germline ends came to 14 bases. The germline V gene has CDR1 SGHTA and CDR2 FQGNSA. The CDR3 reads CASSSLGSSDTQYF. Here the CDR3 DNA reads TGTGCCAGCAGCTCCTTGGGCAGTTCGGATACGCAGTATTTT.

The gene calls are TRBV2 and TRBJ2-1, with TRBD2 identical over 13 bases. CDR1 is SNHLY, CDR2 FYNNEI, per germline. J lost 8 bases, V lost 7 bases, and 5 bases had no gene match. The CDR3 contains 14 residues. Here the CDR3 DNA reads TGTGCCAGCACTAGACTAGCGGGAGGCTATGAGCAGTTCTTC. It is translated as CASTRLAGGYEQFF.

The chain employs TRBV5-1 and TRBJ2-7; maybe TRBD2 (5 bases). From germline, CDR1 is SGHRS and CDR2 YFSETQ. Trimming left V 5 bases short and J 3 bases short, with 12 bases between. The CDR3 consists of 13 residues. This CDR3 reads CASSSSDFYEQYF. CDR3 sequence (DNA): TGCGCCAGCAGTTCCTCGGACTTCTACGAGCAGTACTTC.

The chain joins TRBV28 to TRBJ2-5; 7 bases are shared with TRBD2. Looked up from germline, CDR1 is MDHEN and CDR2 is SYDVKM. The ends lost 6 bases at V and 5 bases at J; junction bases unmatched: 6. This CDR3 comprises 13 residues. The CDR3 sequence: CASRAGAGETQYF. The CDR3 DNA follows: TGTGCCAGCAGGGCGGGAGCTGGCGAGACCCAGTACTTC.

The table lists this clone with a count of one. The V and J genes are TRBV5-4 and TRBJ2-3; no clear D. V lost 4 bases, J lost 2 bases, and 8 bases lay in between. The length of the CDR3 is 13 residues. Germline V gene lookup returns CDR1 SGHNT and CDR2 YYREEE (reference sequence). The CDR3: CASSTENTDTQYF. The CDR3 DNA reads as TGTGCCAGCAGCACAGAAAACACAGATACGCAGTATTTT. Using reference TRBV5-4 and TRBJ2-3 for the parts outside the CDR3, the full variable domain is ETGVTQSPTHLIKTRGQQVTLRCSSQSGHNTVSWYQQALGQGPQFIFQYYREEENGRGNFPPRFSGLQFPNYSSELNVNALELDDSALYLCASSTENTDTQYFGPGTRLTVL.

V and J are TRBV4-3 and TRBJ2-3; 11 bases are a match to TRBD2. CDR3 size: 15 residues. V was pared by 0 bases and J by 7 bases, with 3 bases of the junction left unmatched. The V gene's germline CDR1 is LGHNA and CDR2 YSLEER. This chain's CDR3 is CASSQETSGINTQYF. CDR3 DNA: TGCGCCAGCAGCCAAGAGACTAGCGGGATAAATACGCAGTATTTT.

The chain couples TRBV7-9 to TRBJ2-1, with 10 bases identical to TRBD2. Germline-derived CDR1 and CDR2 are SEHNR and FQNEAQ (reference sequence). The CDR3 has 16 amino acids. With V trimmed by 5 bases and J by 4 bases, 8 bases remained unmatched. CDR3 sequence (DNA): TGTGCCAGCAGCCTTACTCTAGCGGGGGTTTACAATGAGCAGTTCTTC. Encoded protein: CASSLTLAGVYNEQFF.

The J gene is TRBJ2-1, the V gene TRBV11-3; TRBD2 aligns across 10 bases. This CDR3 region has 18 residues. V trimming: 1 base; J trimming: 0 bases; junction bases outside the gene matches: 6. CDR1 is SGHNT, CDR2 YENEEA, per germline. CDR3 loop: CASSLGLAGASSYNEQFF. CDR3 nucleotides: TGTGCCAGCAGCTTAGGGCTAGCGGGGGCTAGCTCCTACAATGAGCAGTTCTTC.

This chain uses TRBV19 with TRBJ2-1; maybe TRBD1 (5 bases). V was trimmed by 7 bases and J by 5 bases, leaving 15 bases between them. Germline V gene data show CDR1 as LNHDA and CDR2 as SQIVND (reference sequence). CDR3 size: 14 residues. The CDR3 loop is CASTPTANNNEQFF. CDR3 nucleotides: TGTGCCAGTACCCCGACAGCCAACAACAATGAGCAGTTCTTC.

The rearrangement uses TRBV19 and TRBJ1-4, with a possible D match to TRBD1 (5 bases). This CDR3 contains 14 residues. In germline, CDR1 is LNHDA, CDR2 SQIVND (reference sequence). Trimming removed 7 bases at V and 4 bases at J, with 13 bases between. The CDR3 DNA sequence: TGTGCCAGTACCCCGACAGCAAGTAATGAAAAACTGTTTTTT. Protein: CASTPTASNEKLFF.

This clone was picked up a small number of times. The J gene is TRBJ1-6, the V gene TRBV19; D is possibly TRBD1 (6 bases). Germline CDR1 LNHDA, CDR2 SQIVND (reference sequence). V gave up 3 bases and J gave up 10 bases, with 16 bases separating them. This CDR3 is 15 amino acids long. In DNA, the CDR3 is TGTGCCAGTAGTATGCCAGGGGTTGTTGGCTCACCCCTCCACTTT. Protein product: CASSMPGVVGSPLHF.

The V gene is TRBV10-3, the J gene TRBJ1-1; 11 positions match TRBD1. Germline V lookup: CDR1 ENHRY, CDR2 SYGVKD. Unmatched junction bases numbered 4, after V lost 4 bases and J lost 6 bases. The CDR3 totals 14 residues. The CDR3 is CAISADRGLAEAFF. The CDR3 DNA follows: TGTGCCATCAGTGCGGACAGGGGGCTGGCTGAAGCTTTCTTT.

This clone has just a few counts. CDR3 DNA sequence: TGTGCCAAACGTAAAATAGGACAGGGTCGTTGGGAGCAGTACTTC. As protein: CAKRKIGQGRWEQYF. The V gene is TRBV6-5, the J gene TRBJ2-7, with 8 positions matching TRBD1. The J segment lost 7 bases and the V segment lost 10 bases, leaving 18 bases of the junction unmatched. There are 15 residues in the CDR3. Germline CDR1 is MNHEY and CDR2 is SVGAGI.

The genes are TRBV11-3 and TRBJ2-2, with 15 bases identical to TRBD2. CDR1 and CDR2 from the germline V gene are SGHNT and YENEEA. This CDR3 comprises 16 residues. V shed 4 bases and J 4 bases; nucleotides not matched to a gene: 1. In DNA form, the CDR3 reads TGTGCCAGCAGCTGGACTAGCGGGGGGGCCACCGGGGAGCTGTTTTTT. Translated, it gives CASSWTSGGATGELFF. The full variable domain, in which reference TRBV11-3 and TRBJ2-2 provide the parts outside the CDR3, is EAGVVQSPRYKIIEKKQPVAFWCNPISGHNTLYWYLQNLGQGPELLIRYENEEAVDDSQLPKDRFSAERLKGVDSTLKIQPAELGDSAVYLCASSWTSGGATGELFFGEGSRLTVL.

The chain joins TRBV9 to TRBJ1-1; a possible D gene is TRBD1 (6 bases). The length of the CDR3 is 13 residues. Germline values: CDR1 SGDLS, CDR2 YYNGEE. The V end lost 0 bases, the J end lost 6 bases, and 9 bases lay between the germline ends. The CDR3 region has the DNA TGTGCCAGCAGCGTAGGGGGGGGCCCTGAAGCTTTCTTT. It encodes CASSVGGGPEAFF.

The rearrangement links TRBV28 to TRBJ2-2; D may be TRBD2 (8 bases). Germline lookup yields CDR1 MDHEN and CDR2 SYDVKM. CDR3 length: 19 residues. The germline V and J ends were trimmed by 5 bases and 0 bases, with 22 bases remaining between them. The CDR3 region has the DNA TGTGCCAGCAGTGCTGAGGGGGCAACTAGCGGCGCGAACACCGGGGAGCTGTTTTTT. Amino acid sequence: CASSAEGATSGANTGELFF.

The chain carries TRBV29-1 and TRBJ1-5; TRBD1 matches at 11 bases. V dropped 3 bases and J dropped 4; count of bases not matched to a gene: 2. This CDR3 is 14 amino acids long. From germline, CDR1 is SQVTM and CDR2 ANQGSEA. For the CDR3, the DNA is TGCAGCGTTGATGGGACAGGGGGTAATCAGCCCCAGCATTTT. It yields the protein CSVDGTGGNQPQHF.

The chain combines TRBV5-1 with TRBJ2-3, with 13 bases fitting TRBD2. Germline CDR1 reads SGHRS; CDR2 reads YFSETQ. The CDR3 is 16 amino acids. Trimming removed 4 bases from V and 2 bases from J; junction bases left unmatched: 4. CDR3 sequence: CASSAGLAGLTDTQYF. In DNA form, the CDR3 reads TGCGCCAGCAGCGCGGGACTAGCGGGACTCACAGATACGCAGTATTTT.

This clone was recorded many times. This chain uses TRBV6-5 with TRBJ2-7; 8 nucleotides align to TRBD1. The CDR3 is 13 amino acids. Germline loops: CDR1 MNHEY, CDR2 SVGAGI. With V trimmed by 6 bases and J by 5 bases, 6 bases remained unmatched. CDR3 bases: TGTGCCAGCAGGACCGGACAGGGTAACGAGCAGTACTTC. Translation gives CASRTGQGNEQYF.

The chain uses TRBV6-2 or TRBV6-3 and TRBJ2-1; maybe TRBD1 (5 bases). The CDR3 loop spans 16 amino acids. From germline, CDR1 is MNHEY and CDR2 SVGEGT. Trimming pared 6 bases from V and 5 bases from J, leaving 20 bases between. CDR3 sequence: CASSPPVWGSHNEQFF. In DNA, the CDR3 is TGTGCCAGCAGCCCCCCGGTGTGGGGCTCTCACAATGAGCAGTTCTTC.